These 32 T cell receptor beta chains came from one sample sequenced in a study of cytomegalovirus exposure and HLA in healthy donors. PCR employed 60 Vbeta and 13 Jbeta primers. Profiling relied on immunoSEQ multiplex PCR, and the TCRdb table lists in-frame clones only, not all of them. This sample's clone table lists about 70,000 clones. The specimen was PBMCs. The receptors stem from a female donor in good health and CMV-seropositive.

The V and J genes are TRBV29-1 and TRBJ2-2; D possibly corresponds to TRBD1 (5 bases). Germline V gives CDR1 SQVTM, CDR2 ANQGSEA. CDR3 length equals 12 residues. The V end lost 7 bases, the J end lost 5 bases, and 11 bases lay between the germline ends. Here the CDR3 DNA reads TGCAGCGCGTCTCAGGGAACCGGGGAGCTGTTTTTT. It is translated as CSASQGTGELFF.

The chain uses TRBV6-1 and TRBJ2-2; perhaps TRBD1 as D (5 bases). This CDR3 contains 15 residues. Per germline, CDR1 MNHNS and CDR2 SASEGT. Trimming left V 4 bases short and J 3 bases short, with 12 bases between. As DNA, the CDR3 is TGTGCCAGCAGTGCGCAGGGTCCGGACACCGGGGAGCTGTTTTTT. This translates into CASSAQGPDTGELFF.

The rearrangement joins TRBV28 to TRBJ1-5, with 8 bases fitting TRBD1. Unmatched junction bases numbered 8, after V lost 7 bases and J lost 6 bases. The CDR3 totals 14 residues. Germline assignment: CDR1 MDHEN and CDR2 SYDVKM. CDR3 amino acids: CASKVGQGFQPQHF. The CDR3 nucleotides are TGTGCCAGCAAAGTCGGACAGGGATTTCAGCCCCAGCATTTT.

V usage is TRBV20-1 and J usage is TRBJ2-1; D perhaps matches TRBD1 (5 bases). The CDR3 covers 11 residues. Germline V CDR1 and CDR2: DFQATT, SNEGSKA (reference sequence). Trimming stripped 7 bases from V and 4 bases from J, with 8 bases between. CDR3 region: CSGGRYNEQFF. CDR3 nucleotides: TGCAGTGGGGGCAGGTACAATGAGCAGTTCTTC.

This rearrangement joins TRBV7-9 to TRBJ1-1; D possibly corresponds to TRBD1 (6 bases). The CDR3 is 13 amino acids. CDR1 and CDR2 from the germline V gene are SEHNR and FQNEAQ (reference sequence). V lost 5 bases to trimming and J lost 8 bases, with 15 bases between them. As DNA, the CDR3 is TGTGCCAGCAGCCTCGGACAGATCAGAGAAGCTTTCTTT. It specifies CASSLGQIREAFF.

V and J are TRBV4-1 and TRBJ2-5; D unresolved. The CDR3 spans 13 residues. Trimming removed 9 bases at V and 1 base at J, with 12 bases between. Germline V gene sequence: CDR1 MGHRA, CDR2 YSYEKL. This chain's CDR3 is CASGTAFQETQYF. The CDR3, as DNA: TGCGCCAGTGGAACAGCCTTCCAAGAGACCCAGTACTTC.

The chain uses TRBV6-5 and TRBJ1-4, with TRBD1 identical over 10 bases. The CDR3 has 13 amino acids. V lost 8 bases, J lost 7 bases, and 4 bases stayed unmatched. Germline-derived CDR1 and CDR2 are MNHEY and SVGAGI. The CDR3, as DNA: TGTGCCAGCGGGGACAGGGGTGGTGAAAAACTGTTTTTT. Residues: CASGDRGGEKLFF.

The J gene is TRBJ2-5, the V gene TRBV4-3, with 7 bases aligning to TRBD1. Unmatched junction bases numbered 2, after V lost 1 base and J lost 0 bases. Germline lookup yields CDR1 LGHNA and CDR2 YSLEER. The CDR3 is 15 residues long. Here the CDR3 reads CASSQGDRDQETQYF. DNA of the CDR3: TGCGCCAGCAGCCAAGGCGACAGGGACCAAGAGACCCAGTACTTC.

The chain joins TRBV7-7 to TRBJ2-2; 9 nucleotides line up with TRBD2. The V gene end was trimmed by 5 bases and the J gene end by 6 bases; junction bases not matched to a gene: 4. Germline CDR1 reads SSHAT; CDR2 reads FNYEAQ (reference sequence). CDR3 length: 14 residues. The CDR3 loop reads CASSTGLAPGELFF. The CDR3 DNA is TGTGCCAGCAGCACGGGACTAGCCCCCGGGGAGCTGTTTTTT.

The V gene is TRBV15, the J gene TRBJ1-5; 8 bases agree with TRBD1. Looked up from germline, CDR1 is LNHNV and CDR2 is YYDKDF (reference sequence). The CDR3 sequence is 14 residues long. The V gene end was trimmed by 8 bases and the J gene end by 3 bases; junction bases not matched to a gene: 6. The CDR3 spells CATGVTGDNQPQHF. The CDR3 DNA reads TGTGCCACCGGAGTGACAGGGGACAATCAGCCCCAGCATTTT. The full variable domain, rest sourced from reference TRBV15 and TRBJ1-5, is DAMVIQNPRYQVTQFGKPVTLSCSQTLNHNVMYWYQQKSSQAPKLLFHYYDKDFNNEADTPDNFQSRRPNTSFCFLDIRSPGLGDTAMYLCATGVTGDNQPQHFGDGTRLSIL.

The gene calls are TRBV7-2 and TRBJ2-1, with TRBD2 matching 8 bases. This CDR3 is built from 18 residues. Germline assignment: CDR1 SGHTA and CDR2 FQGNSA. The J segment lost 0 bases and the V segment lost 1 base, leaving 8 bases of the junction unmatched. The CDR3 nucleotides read TGTGCCAGCAGCTTAGGGGGACTAGGCTTGAGCTCCTACAATGAGCAGTTCTTC. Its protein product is CASSLGGLGLSSYNEQFF.

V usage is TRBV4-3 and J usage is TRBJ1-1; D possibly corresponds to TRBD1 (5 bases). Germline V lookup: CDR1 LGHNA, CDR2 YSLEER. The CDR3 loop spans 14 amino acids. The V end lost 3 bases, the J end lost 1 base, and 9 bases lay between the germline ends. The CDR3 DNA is TGCGCCAGCAGCCAGGCGGACACGAACACTGAAGCTTTCTTT. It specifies CASSQADTNTEAFF.

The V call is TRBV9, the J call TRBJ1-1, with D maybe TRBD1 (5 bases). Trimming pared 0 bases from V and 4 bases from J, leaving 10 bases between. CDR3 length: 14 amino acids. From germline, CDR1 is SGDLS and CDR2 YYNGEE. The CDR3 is CASSVAWGGTEAFF. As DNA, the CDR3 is TGTGCCAGCAGCGTAGCTTGGGGCGGCACTGAAGCTTTCTTT.

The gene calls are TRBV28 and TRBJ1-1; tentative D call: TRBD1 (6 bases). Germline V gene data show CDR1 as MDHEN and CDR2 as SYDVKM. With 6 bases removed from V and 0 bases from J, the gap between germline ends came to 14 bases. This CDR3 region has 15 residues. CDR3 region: CASSILQGMNTEAFF. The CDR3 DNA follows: TGTGCCAGCAGCATTCTCCAGGGGATGAACACTGAAGCTTTCTTT.

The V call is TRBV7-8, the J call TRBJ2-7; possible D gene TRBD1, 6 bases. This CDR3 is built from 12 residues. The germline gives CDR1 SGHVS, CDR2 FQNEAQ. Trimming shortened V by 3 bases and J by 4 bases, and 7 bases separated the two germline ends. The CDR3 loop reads CASSLGTYEQYF. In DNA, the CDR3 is TGTGCCAGCAGCTTGGGGACATACGAGCAGTACTTC.

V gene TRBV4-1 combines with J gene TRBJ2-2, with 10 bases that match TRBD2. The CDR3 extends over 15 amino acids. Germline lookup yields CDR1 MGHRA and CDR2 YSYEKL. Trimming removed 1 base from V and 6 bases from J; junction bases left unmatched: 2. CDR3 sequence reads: CASSQVSGGSGELFF. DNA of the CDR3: TGCGCCAGCAGCCAAGTTAGCGGGGGGTCCGGGGAGCTGTTTTTT.

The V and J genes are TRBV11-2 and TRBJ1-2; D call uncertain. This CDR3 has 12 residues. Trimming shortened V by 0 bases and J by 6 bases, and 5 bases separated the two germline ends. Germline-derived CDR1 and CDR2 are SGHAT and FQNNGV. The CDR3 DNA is TGTGCCAGCAGCTTAGAAGGAGATGGCTACACCTTC. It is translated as CASSLEGDGYTF.

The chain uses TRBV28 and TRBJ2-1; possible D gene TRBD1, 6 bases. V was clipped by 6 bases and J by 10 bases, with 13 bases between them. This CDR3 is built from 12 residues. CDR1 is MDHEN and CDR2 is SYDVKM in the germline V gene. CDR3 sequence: CASRSGVREQFF. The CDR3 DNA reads TGTGCCAGCAGATCAGGGGTCCGCGAGCAGTTCTTC. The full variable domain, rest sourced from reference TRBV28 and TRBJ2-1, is DVKVTQSSRYLVKRTGEKVFLECVQDMDHENMFWYRQDPGLGLRLIYFSYDVKMKEKGDIPEGYSVSREKKERFSLILESASTNQTSMYLCASRSGVREQFFGPGTRLTVL.

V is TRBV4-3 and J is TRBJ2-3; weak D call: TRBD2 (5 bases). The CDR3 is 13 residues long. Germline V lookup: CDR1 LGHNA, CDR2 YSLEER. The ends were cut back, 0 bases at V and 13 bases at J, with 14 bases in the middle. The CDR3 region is CASSQEGGGLEYF. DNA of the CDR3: TGCGCCAGCAGCCAAGAAGGTGGCGGACTGGAGTATTTT.

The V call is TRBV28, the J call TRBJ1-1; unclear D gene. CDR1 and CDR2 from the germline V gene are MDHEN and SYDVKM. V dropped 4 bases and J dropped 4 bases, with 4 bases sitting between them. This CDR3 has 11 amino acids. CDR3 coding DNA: TGTGCCAGCAGTTCTTCCACTGAAGCTTTCTTT. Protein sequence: CASSSSTEAFF. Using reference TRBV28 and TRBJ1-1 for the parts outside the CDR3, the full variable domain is DVKVTQSSRYLVKRTGEKVFLECVQDMDHENMFWYRQDPGLGLRLIYFSYDVKMKEKGDIPEGYSVSREKKERFSLILESASTNQTSMYLCASSSSTEAFFGQGTRLTVV.

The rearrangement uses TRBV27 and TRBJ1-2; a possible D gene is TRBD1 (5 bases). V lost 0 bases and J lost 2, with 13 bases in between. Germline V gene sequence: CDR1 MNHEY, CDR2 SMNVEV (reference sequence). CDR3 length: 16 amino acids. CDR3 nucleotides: TGTGCCAGCAGTTTATCGTCGGGGGTCGTGAACTATGGCTACACCTTC. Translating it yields CASSLSSGVVNYGYTF.

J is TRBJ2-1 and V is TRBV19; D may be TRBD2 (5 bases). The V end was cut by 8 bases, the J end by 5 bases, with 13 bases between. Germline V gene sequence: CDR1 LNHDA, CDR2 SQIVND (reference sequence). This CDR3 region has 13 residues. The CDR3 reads CASQAVSDNEQFF. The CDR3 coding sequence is TGTGCCAGTCAAGCGGTTTCCGACAATGAGCAGTTCTTC.

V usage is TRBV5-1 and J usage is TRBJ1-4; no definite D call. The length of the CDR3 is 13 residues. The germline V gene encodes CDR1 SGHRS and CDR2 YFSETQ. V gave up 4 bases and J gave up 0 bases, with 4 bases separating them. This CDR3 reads CASSPSTNEKLFF. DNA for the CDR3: TGCGCCAGCAGCCCCTCAACTAATGAAAAACTGTTTTTT.

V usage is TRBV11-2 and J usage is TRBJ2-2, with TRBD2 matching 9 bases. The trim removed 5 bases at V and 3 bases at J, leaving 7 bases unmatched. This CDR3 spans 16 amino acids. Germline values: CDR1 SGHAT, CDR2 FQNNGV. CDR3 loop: CASSRSGSEHTGELFF. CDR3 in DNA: TGTGCCAGCAGCCGTAGCGGGAGCGAGCACACCGGGGAGCTGTTTTTT.

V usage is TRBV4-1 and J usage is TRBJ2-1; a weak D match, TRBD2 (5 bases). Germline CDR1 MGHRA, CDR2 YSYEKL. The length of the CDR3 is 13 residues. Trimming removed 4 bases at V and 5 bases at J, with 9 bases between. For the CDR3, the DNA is TGCGCCAGCAGCCTCCGGGAAAACAATGAGCAGTTCTTC. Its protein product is CASSLRENNEQFF.

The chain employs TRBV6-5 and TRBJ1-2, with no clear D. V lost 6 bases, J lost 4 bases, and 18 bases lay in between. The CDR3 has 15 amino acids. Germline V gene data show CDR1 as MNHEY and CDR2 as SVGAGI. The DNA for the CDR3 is TGTGCCAGCAGCCCTGTAGAGTCACTCCGCTATGGCTACACCTTC. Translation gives CASSPVESLRYGYTF.

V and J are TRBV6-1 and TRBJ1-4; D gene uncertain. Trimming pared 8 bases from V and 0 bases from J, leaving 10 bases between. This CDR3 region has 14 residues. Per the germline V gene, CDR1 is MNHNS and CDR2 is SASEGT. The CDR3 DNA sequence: TGTGCCAGCCTGCGCCAGGCAACTAATGAAAAACTGTTTTTT. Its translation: CASLRQATNEKLFF.

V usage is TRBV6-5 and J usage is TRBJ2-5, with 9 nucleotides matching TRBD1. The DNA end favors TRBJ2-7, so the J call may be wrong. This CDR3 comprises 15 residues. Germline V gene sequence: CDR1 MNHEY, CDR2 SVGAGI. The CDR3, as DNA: TGTGCCAGCAGTTACTCGCCGGGACAGGGCTACGAGCAGTACTTC. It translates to CASSYSPGQGYEQYF.

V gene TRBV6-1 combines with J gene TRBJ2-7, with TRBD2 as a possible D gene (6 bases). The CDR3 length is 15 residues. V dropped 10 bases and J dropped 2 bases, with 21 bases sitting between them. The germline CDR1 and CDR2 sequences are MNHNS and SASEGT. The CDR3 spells CANSVDSGGAYEQYF. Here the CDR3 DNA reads TGTGCCAACTCAGTAGATAGCGGCGGGGCCTACGAGCAGTACTTC.

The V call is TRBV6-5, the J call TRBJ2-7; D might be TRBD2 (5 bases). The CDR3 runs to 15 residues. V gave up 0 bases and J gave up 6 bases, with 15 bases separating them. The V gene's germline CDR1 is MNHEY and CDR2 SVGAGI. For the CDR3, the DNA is TGTGCCAGCAGTTACTCCCTAGCCACCCTAACCGAGCAGTACTTC. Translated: CASSYSLATLTEQYF.

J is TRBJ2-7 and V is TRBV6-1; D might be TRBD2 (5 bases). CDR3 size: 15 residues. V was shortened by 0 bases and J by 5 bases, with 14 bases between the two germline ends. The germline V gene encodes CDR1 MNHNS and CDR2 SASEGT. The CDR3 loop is CASSEAVGSVHEQYF. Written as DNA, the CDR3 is TGTGCCAGCAGTGAAGCGGTAGGGAGTGTCCACGAGCAGTACTTC.

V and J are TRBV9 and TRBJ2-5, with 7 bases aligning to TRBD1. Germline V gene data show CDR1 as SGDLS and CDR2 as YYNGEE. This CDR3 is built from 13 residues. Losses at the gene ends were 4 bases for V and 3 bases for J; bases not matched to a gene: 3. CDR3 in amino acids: CASSTDREETQYF. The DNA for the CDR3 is TGTGCCAGCAGCACCGACAGGGAAGAGACCCAGTACTTC.